The T cell receptor beta chain under discussion was sequenced for a study of control samples from healthy donors and cancer patients. Some clones are missing from TCRdb's copy, which holds only in-frame ones; the method was immunoSEQ multiplex PCR. The sample has 150,000 or so clones; around nine tenths are singletons. Germline-derived CDR1 and CDR2 are LGHNA and YSLEER. J gave up 4 bases and V 3 bases, and 7 bases lay outside the gene matches. This CDR3 has 15 amino acids. The sequence derives from a man aged 30 to 39 in good health. The chain has TRBV4-3 and TRBJ2-7; 9 bases map to TRBD2. The specimen sequenced was blood. In DNA form, the CDR3 reads TGCGCCAGCAGCCAGACGACTAGCGGAAGTTACGAGCAGTACTTC. It encodes CASSQTTSGSYEQYF.